These 2 T cell receptor beta chains were all obtained from the same sample, sequenced in a study of graft-versus-host responses after intestinal transplantation. Their cognate antigens are unknown. Generated by immunoSEQ multiplex PCR, the TCRdb table keeps only in-frame clones and is missing some. The sample contains 90,000 to 100,000 clones, more than 85% of which appear only once. Sequences were derived from unstimulated CD8+ T cells sorted from spleen or lymph node cells, sampled before intestinal transplant. These receptors all come from a human donor who received an intestinal transplant.

The chain combines TRBV4-1 with TRBJ2-1; 7 nucleotides line up with TRBD1. Germline CDR1 reads MGHRA; CDR2 reads YSYEKL. This CDR3 is 15 amino acids long. Unmatched junction bases numbered 10, after V lost 0 bases and J lost 11 bases. CDR3: CASSQDTGEKTKQFF. DNA of the CDR3: TGCGCCAGCAGCCAAGATACAGGGGAAAAAACAAAGCAGTTCTTC.

The chain is built from TRBV5-4 and TRBJ2-1; 11 bases agree with TRBD2. Germline V lookup: CDR1 SGHNT, CDR2 YYREEE (reference sequence). This CDR3 comprises 16 residues. Losses at the gene ends were 5 bases for V and 8 bases for J; bases not matched to a gene: 12. As DNA, the CDR3 is TGTGCCAGCAGGCCGGGACTAGCGGCCGCCCAGGATGAGCAGTTCTTC. This translates into CASRPGLAAAQDEQFF.